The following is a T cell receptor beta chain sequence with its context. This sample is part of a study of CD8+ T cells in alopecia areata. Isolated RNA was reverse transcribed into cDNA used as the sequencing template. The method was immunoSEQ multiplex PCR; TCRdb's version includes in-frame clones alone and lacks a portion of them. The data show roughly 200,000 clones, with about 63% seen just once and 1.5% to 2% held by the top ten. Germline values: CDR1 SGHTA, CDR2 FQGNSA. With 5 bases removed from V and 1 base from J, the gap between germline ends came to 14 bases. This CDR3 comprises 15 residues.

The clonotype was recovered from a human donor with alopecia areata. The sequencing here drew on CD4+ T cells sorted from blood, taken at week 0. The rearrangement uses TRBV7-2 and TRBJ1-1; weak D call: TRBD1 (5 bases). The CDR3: CASSPRDRPNTEAFF. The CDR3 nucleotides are TGTGCCAGCAGCCCCCGGGACCGACCGAACACTGAAGCTTTCTTT.